The entry below gives a single T cell receptor (beta chain) sequence along with its context. For the second PCR, which ran for 7 to 11 cycles, a sample-barcoded 5' primer and a J-beta primer mix were used. TCRdb fed the 5' RACE reads into MiXCR, producing one record per CDR3 protein. The sample records some 900,000 distinct CDR3 sequences, roughly 48% being singletons. Germline loops: CDR1 SGDLS, CDR2 YYNGEE. The CDR3 is 15 residues long. Trimming took 1 base from V and 11 from J, leaving 21 bases between them. The data stem from a study of blood T cells in healthy people across ages. The receptor was isolated from a man between 25 and 39 years old in good health. J is TRBJ2-5 and V is TRBV9; D remains ambiguous. The sequencing input was blood. For the CDR3, the DNA is TGTGCCAGCAGCGTAATGTTGAACACGTCGGGTGAGCAGTACTTC. Translating it yields CASSVMLNTSGEQYF.